The TCR beta chain described here comes from a study of T cell changes during pregnancy in multiple sclerosis. The V end was cut by 4 bases, the J end by 4 bases, with 15 bases between. Germline V gene data show CDR1 as SGHRS and CDR2 as YFSETQ. The CDR3 covers 15 residues. Assay used: immunoSEQ multiplex PCR; TCRdb lists only in-frame clones, some missing. Of around 50,000 clones in the sample, around 87% were seen once. Sequencing was performed on peripheral blood from another person, used as feeder cells. The sequence was collected from a human donor whose cells served as feeder cells for cultures in a pregnancy study. The chain is built from TRBV5-1 and TRBJ2-1; D might be TRBD1 (5 bases). The DNA of the CDR3 is TGCGCCAGCAGCGCCGGCACCCAGGGATACAATGAGCAGTTCTTC. Its protein product is CASSAGTQGYNEQFF.